One and the same sample provided the 5 T cell receptor beta chains below, sequenced in a study of blood T cell repertoires in COVID-19. This table comes from immunoSEQ multiplex PCR, and its TCRdb copy is limited to in-frame clones, with some not included. The profile shows about 280,000 clones, around 90% of them singletons. Sequenced material: peripheral blood. These receptors all stem from a middle-aged woman who had recovered from COVID-19.

This clone was seen only once. V and J are TRBV30 and TRBJ2-1; D may be TRBD2 (6 bases). Germline CDR1 GTSNPN, CDR2 SVGIG (reference sequence). The CDR3 consists of 15 residues. V gave up 4 bases and J gave up 0 bases, with 13 bases separating them. CDR3 residues: CAWTRSGSSYNEQFF. Here the CDR3 DNA reads TGTGCCTGGACCCGTAGCGGAAGCTCCTACAATGAGCAGTTCTTC.

This sequence joins TRBV2 and TRBJ1-2, with D uncertain. The CDR3 is made up of 13 amino acids. Trimming left V 5 bases short and J 0 bases short, with 7 bases between. Germline CDR1 and CDR2: SNHLY and FYNNEI. The CDR3 sequence: CASSTGTNYGYTF. For the CDR3, the DNA is TGTGCCAGCAGTACGGGGACTAACTATGGCTACACCTTC.

The chain has TRBV6-6 and TRBJ1-2; D is perhaps TRBD1 (6 bases). CDR3 size: 11 residues. Deletions cut 8 bases from V and 3 bases from J, with 7 bases between. Germline loops: CDR1 MNHNY, CDR2 SVGAGI (reference sequence). The CDR3 region has the DNA TGTGCCAGCGGGACACACTATGGCTACACCTTC. It codes for CASGTHYGYTF.

The rearrangement links TRBV5-1 to TRBJ2-2; D is uncertain. Germline V gene sequence: CDR1 SGHRS, CDR2 YFSETQ. The CDR3 has 16 residues. Trimming took off 3 bases at V and 0 bases at J, with 12 bases between the two ends. The DNA of the CDR3 is TGCGCCAGCAGCTCCGCGGAGTTCGCGAACACCGGGGAGCTGTTTTTT. Translation gives CASSSAEFANTGELFF.

The sample holds one count of this clone. The chain couples TRBV6-5 to TRBJ1-1; 9 bases map to TRBD1. Germline V lookup: CDR1 MNHEY, CDR2 SVGAGI. The length of the CDR3 is 14 residues. The trim removed 4 bases at V and 4 bases at J, leaving 4 bases unmatched. As DNA, the CDR3 is TGTGCCAGCAGTTCTACAGGGGGCGGCACTGAAGCTTTCTTT. This codes for CASSSTGGGTEAFF.